The 21 T cell receptor beta chains given below trace back to one sample, sequenced in a study of blood T cell repertoires in COVID-19 (dated by TCRdb to 2019 to 2021). The library came from the immunoSEQ multiplex PCR assay. TCRdb re-hosts the immuneACCESS table, in-frame sequences only. Its copies lack some clones; in the studies checked, an unresolved V gene accounts for under half of them, and the cause for the rest is not known. For this sample the table gives 250,000 to 350,000 clones, of which about nine tenths were detected only once. Jointly, the top ten make up roughly 10% of the sample. The sequenced sample consisted of peripheral blood. The source is a woman in her thirties with COVID-19, enrolled during active disease.

The chain has TRBV27 and TRBJ1-6, with a weak D call TRBD1 (5 bases). Germline V lookup: CDR1 MNHEY, CDR2 SMNVEV (reference sequence). This CDR3 comprises 15 residues. The V and J ends lost 5 bases and 0 bases respectively, with 8 bases between them. The CDR3 nucleotides are TGTGCCAGCAGTGACAGATACTCCTATAATTCACCCCTCCACTTT. Translation: CASSDRYSYNSPLHF.

The rearrangement uses TRBV24-1 and TRBJ2-1, with 10 bases that match TRBD2. The trim removed 3 bases at V and 7 bases at J, leaving 11 bases unmatched. The V gene's germline CDR1 is KGHDR and CDR2 SFDVKD. The CDR3 is 17 residues long. For the CDR3, the DNA is TGTGCCACCAGTGATCCTGGGAGGAGCGGGAGGGCTAATGAGCAGTTCTTC. Translated, it gives CATSDPGRSGRANEQFF.

The chain carries TRBV4-1 and TRBJ1-5; D might be TRBD1 (5 bases). The CDR3 has 15 residues. Germline V gene lookup returns CDR1 MGHRA and CDR2 YSYEKL. V shed 0 bases and J shed 4 bases, with 10 bases lying between them. The CDR3 protein is CASSQENTGNQPQHF. CDR3 sequence (DNA): TGCGCCAGCAGCCAAGAGAACACAGGTAATCAGCCCCAGCATTTT.

The J gene is TRBJ1-5, the V gene TRBV6-4; D ambiguous. CDR1 MRHNA and CDR2 SNTAGT come from the germline V gene. V was pared by 5 bases and J by 2 bases, with 13 bases between. This CDR3 region has 15 residues. In nucleotides, the CDR3 is TGTGCCAGCAGTACCCTCTGGGCTGGCAATCAGCCCCAGCATTTT. Amino acid sequence: CASSTLWAGNQPQHF.

This chain uses TRBV19 with TRBJ2-7; D perhaps matches TRBD2 (5 bases). In germline, CDR1 is LNHDA, CDR2 SQIVND (reference sequence). Trimming cost V 4 bases and J 0 bases, with 13 bases left between them. This CDR3 is 15 amino acids long. The CDR3 coding sequence is TGTGCCAGTAGTACCATCGGCGGGTACTCCTACGAGCAGTACTTC. Protein product: CASSTIGGYSYEQYF.

This clone was seen a single time. This chain connects TRBV29-1 to TRBJ2-3; D is possibly TRBD2 (6 bases). The V gene lost 1 base and the J gene lost 5 bases, with 13 bases spanning the gap. The CDR3 is 14 amino acids. Germline V gives CDR1 SQVTM, CDR2 ANQGSEA. The CDR3 sequence is CSVEGGGAGDTQYF. In DNA form, the CDR3 reads TGCAGCGTTGAAGGTGGAGGGGCTGGAGATACGCAGTATTTT.

The CDR3 loop reads CASSLVWTGDTGELFF. The CDR3 bases are TGTGCCAGCAGCTTAGTTTGGACAGGAGACACCGGGGAGCTGTTTTTT. This rearrangement joins TRBV7-6 to TRBJ2-2; 7 bases are a match to TRBD1. Germline CDR1 reads SGHVS; CDR2 reads FNYEAQ. Trimming cost V 1 base and J 3 bases; bases outside gene matches: 5. CDR3 size: 16 residues.

The CDR3: CASSGQGIGGYTF. The CDR3 nucleotides read TGTGCCAGCAGTGGACAGGGGATCGGAGGCTACACCTTC. The chain has TRBV28 and TRBJ1-2; 9 bases match TRBD1. The CDR3 consists of 13 residues. V lost 5 bases and J lost 8; bases outside the gene matches: 6. Germline values: CDR1 MDHEN, CDR2 SYDVKM.

The CDR3 is CASSRLERFQETQYF. DNA for the CDR3: TGTGCCAGCAGTCGACTAGAGCGATTCCAAGAGACCCAGTACTTC. The genes are TRBV6-5 and TRBJ2-5, with a possible D match to TRBD2 (6 bases). Germline V gene sequence: CDR1 MNHEY, CDR2 SVGAGI. Trimming stripped 5 bases from V and 1 base from J, with 14 bases between. The CDR3 is 15 amino acids.

The chain recombines TRBV7-9 with TRBJ2-7, with 9 bases that match TRBD2. CDR1 and CDR2 (germline): SEHNR, FQNEAQ (reference sequence). The CDR3 contains 15 residues. Unmatched junction bases numbered 9, after V lost 4 bases and J lost 5 bases. CDR3 coding DNA: TGTGCCAGCAGCTCCCCAGGGGCGGGAGGGCACGAGCAGTACTTC. It codes for CASSSPGAGGHEQYF.

The chain links TRBV4-3 to TRBJ2-5; D is undetermined. V lost 0 bases to trimming and J lost 7 bases, with 6 bases between them. The CDR3 is made up of 12 amino acids. Germline V gene data show CDR1 as LGHNA and CDR2 as YSLEER. CDR3 in DNA: TGCGCCAGCAGCCAAGATTCGGGGACCCAGTACTTC. It codes for CASSQDSGTQYF.

The chain joins TRBV3-1 (or the pseudogene TRBV3-2) to TRBJ1-2; TRBD1 matches at 8 bases. The trim removed 4 bases at V and 8 bases at J, leaving 9 bases unmatched. Germline values: CDR1 LGHDT, CDR2 YNNKEL (reference sequence). The CDR3 length is 14 residues. The CDR3 DNA sequence: TGTGCCAGCAGCCCGACGGGACAGGTAGGAGGCTACACCTTC. Its protein is CASSPTGQVGGYTF.

V usage is TRBV4-1 and J usage is TRBJ1-1, with D uncertain. The V gene's germline CDR1 is MGHRA and CDR2 YSYEKL. V was cut by 5 bases and J by 6 bases, with 13 bases left in between. CDR3 length equals 13 residues. CDR3 in amino acids: CASSSSAEAEAFF. CDR3 nucleotide sequence: TGCGCCAGCAGCTCTTCGGCGGAGGCTGAAGCTTTCTTT.

This chain joins TRBV7-2 and TRBJ2-6; D might be TRBD1 (5 bases). Germline CDR1 SGHTA, CDR2 FQGNSA. V shed 5 bases and J shed 0 bases, with 8 bases lying between them. The CDR3 runs to 15 residues. The CDR3 protein is CASSIDSSGANVLTF. The CDR3 DNA sequence: TGTGCCAGCAGCATAGACAGCTCTGGGGCCAACGTCCTGACTTTC.

This chain links TRBV5-1 with TRBJ2-7, with D possibly TRBD1 on 5 matching bases. Germline CDR1 reads SGHRS; CDR2 reads YFSETQ. Trimming took 4 bases from V and 6 from J, leaving 14 bases between them. CDR3 size: 13 residues. The CDR3 sequence is CASSLVQEGEQYF. The CDR3 bases are TGCGCCAGCAGCCTAGTACAGGAAGGCGAGCAGTACTTC.

The rearrangement links TRBV6-5 to TRBJ2-6; D is ambiguous. Looked up from germline, CDR1 is MNHEY and CDR2 is SVGAGI. V lost 4 bases to trimming and J lost 0 bases, with 7 bases between them. This CDR3 has 15 amino acids. CDR3 coding DNA: TGTGCCAGCAGTTCAAAAGCCTCTGGGGCCAACGTCCTGACTTTC. It yields the protein CASSSKASGANVLTF.

This clone showed up just once. The chain joins TRBV5-3 to TRBJ2-7, with TRBD1 identical over 10 bases. TRBV5-3 is known as an ORF, though its function is uncertain. The CDR3 loop spans 14 amino acids. J lost 3 bases, V lost 4 bases, and 4 bases had no gene match. The CDR3 DNA follows: TGTGCCAGAAGCACCCGGACAGGGGGCTACGAGCAGTACTTC. This gives the protein CARSTRTGGYEQYF.

The chain employs TRBV28 and TRBJ2-1; TRBD2 matches at 9 bases. Germline-derived CDR1 and CDR2 are MDHEN and SYDVKM. V was clipped by 6 bases and J by 0 bases; unmatched bases: 3. CDR3 length: 15 residues. CDR3 amino acids: CASSSSGSSYNEQFF. The DNA for the CDR3 is TGTGCCAGCAGCAGTAGCGGGAGCTCCTACAATGAGCAGTTCTTC.

CDR3 nucleotide sequence: TGTGCCAGCAGCCTCGGGACAGGGAGTGAAGGCTACACCTTC. Translation: CASSLGTGSEGYTF. The chain carries TRBV6-4 and TRBJ1-2; 9 nucleotides match TRBD1. CDR1 MRHNA and CDR2 SNTAGT come from the germline V gene. The CDR3 spans 14 residues. Trimming removed 6 bases from V and 8 bases from J; junction bases left unmatched: 10.

The gene calls are TRBV5-1 and TRBJ2-4; D ambiguous. CDR1 and CDR2 from the germline V gene are SGHRS and YFSETQ. The CDR3 runs to 12 residues. The V and J ends lost 2 bases and 6 bases respectively, with 6 bases between them. The DNA of the CDR3 is TGCGCCAGCAGCTTAAACACAAACATTCAGTACTTC. Encoded protein: CASSLNTNIQYF.

This clone was recorded a few times. In DNA, the CDR3 is TGTGCCAGCAGTTACCGGATGGGCGGAGGGACTGAAGCTTTCTTT. This codes for CASSYRMGGGTEAFF. The gene calls are TRBV6-2 or TRBV6-3 and TRBJ1-1; D uncertain. The CDR3 is made up of 15 amino acids. Trimming removed 2 bases at V and 5 bases at J, with 15 bases between. Germline V CDR1 and CDR2: MNHEY, SVGEGT.